These 7 T cell receptor beta chains originate from one sample sequenced in a study of cytomegalovirus exposure and HLA in healthy donors. Data came from immunoSEQ multiplex PCR; TCRdb stores just in-frame clones and leaves some out. Found here are about 75,000 clones, around four fifths of them singletons; the top ten hold approximately 3%. The specimen sequenced was PBMCs. The receptors were gathered from a man younger than 40 in good health and CMV-seronegative.

The CDR3 spells CASSYQRGGSYNEQFF. CDR3 in DNA: TGTGCCAGCAGTTACCAGCGGGGGGGCTCCTACAATGAGCAGTTCTTC. This chain connects TRBV6-5 to TRBJ2-1; 10 nucleotides agree with TRBD2. This CDR3 region has 16 residues. V dropped 2 bases and J dropped 0; count of bases not matched to a gene: 1. CDR1 is MNHEY and CDR2 is SVGAGI in the germline V gene.

DNA for the CDR3: TGTGCCAGCAGTTCGGGACTAGAAGGAAATGAGCAGTTCTTC. This codes for CASSSGLEGNEQFF. The chain is built from TRBV27 and TRBJ2-1; TRBD2 agrees at 8 bases. V lost 4 bases, J lost 7 bases, and 6 bases stayed unmatched. The CDR3 length is 14 residues. CDR1 MNHEY and CDR2 SMNVEV come from the germline V gene (reference sequence).

Only one count was recorded for this clone. The V and J genes are TRBV6-5 and TRBJ1-6; D not resolved. Trimming removed 5 bases at V and 13 bases at J, with 18 bases between. The V gene's germline CDR1 is MNHEY and CDR2 SVGAGI. This CDR3 is built from 14 residues. The CDR3 bases are TGTGCCAGCAGTCATACCCCGGAGAACCCGCCCCTCCACTTT. Encoded protein: CASSHTPENPPLHF.

This clone occurred once. V usage is TRBV27 and J usage is TRBJ2-6, with 7 bases aligning to TRBD1. The CDR3 totals 17 residues. Germline loops: CDR1 MNHEY, CDR2 SMNVEV (reference sequence). The ends lost 1 base at V and 0 bases at J; junction bases unmatched: 3. The CDR3 reads CASSLFDRASGANVLTF. The CDR3 DNA reads as TGTGCCAGCAGTTTATTCGACAGGGCCTCTGGGGCCAACGTCCTGACTTTC.

The chain uses TRBV18 and TRBJ2-1; D gene uncertain. The CDR3 length is 16 residues. Germline loops: CDR1 KGHSH, CDR2 LQKENI. The ends were cut back, 3 bases at V and 0 bases at J, with 12 bases in the middle. CDR3 in DNA: TGTGCCAGCTCACCTCCCCGGCCTAGCTCCTACAATGAGCAGTTCTTC. This encodes CASSPPRPSSYNEQFF.

The genes are TRBV4-1 and TRBJ2-3; possibly TRBD2 for D (6 bases). The CDR3 is made up of 13 amino acids. Germline V gene lookup returns CDR1 MGHRA and CDR2 YSYEKL. Trimming cost V 5 bases and J 1 base, with 7 bases left between them. The CDR3 sequence: CASSWRGTDTQYF. CDR3 DNA sequence: TGCGCCAGCAGCTGGAGGGGCACAGATACGCAGTATTTT.

The V gene is TRBV20-1, the J gene TRBJ1-4; D not certain. Trimming took 6 bases from V and 6 from J, leaving 5 bases between them. Per the germline V gene, CDR1 is DFQATT and CDR2 is SNEGSKA (reference sequence). CDR3 size: 10 residues. The CDR3 here is CSAYDEKLFF. The CDR3 DNA reads as TGCAGTGCATATGATGAAAAACTGTTTTTT.